These T cell receptor beta chains were read from a single sample in a study of blood T cell repertoires in COVID-19. The table came from immunoSEQ multiplex PCR; TCRdb's copy has only in-frame clones and leaves some out. The data contain more than 150,000 clones, around four fifths of them singletons. Sequencing was performed on PBMCs or T cells enriched from blood (not recorded which). Every receptor here comes from a woman between 45 and 65 years old who had recovered from COVID-19. CDR3s leave out the opening cysteine and the closing phenylalanine or tryptophan.

j_gene: TRBJ2-3
v_gene: TRBV11-3
CDR3aa: ASSLERGASTDTQY

j_gene: TRBJ1-2
v_gene: TRBV4-2
CDR3aa: ASSQEAPGYT

j_gene: TRBJ1-2
v_gene: TRBV5-1
CDR3aa: ASSPEAGLYGYT

j_gene: TRBJ1-1
v_gene: TRBV4-3
CDR3aa: ASSLKVGTGRAF

j_gene: TRBJ1-6
v_gene: TRBV7-9
CDR3aa: ATRQADSPLH

j_gene: TRBJ2-7
v_gene: TRBV6-1
CDR3aa: ASSEWGGLAGDYEQY

j_gene: TRBJ2-2
v_gene: TRBV10-3
CDR3aa: AISPTSGSGELF

j_gene: TRBJ1-5
v_gene: TRBV18
CDR3aa: ASSPGQGNQPQH

j_gene: TRBJ2-1
v_gene: TRBV20-1
CDR3aa: SASGWGSNSNNEQF

j_gene: TRBJ2-7
v_gene: TRBV2
CDR3aa: ASSDGGTYEQY

j_gene: TRBJ2-5
v_gene: TRBV24-1
CDR3aa: ATSDLDSRETQY

j_gene: TRBJ1-2
v_gene: TRBV5-6
CDR3aa: ASSVSRGIYYGYT

j_gene: TRBJ2-5
v_gene: TRBV7-2
CDR3aa: ASSLDRKETQY

j_gene: TRBJ2-7
v_gene: TRBV27
CDR3aa: ASSFRQTPFYEQY

j_gene: TRBJ2-7
v_gene: TRBV4-2
CDR3aa: ASSHGQGSYEQY